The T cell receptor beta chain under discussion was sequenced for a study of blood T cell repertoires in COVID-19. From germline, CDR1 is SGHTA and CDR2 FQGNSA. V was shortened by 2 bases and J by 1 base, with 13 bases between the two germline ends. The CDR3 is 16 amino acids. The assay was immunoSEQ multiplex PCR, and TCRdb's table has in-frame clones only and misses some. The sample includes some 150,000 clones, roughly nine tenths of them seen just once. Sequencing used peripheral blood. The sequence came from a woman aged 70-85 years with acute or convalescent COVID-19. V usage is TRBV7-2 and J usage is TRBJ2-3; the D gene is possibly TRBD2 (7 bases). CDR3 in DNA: TGTGCCAGCAGCTTAAGAACCGGGGGGCGCACAGATACGCAGTATTTT. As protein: CASSLRTGGRTDTQYF.